This T cell receptor (beta chain) was obtained from a study of blood T cell repertoires in COVID-19. Only in-frame clones appear in the TCRdb table, and some are missing; sequencing was by immunoSEQ multiplex PCR. The sample has some 70,000 clones, less than 95% seen once. This sequence was found in a man in his fifties or sixties with COVID-19, enrolled during active disease. Source material: peripheral blood.

CDR3 residues: CASSKESSGSRYEQYF. The CDR3 DNA sequence: TGTGCCAGCAGCAAGGAGTCTAGCGGGAGTAGGTACGAGCAGTACTTC. The rearrangement uses TRBV21-1 and TRBJ2-7; the DNA was not compared with TRBD2, the D call given in the table. TRBV21-1 corresponds to a pseudogene. This CDR3 is 16 amino acids long.